These 31 T cell receptor beta chains were all obtained from the same sample, sequenced in a study of cytomegalovirus exposure and HLA in healthy donors (dated by TCRdb to between 2016 and 2019). Library preparation was by the immunoSEQ multiplex PCR assay. The multiplex PCR relied on a mix of 60 forward primers for TCR Vbeta segments and 13 reverse primers for TCR Jbeta segments. TCRdb stores this immuneACCESS table with in-frame sequences only. Part of the clones is absent; in the studies checked, under half of the shortfall reflects unresolved V genes, and no reason is known for the rest. This sample comprises roughly 120,000 clones, roughly 81% of them detected only once. Together, the top ten hold roughly 0.99% of the sample. What was sequenced was PBMCs. The receptors here all came from a woman aged 25 to 39 in good health and CMV-seronegative.

The J gene is TRBJ1-1, the V gene TRBV10-3, with TRBD1 matching over 7 bases. The J segment lost 6 bases and the V segment lost 4 bases, leaving 11 bases of the junction unmatched. Germline-derived CDR1 and CDR2 are ENHRY and SYGVKD. The CDR3 runs 15 residues. The CDR3 loop reads CAISGGQPGGAEAFF. In nucleotides, the CDR3 is TGTGCCATCAGTGGGGGACAGCCCGGTGGCGCTGAAGCTTTCTTT.

The chain is built from TRBV14 and TRBJ2-1; D is undetermined. V was cut by 5 bases and J by 1 base, with 12 bases left in between. Germline lookup yields CDR1 SGHDN and CDR2 FVKESK. The CDR3 covers 15 residues. Here the CDR3 reads CASSYAQSSYNEQFF. CDR3 sequence (DNA): TGTGCCAGCAGCTACGCACAGTCTTCCTACAATGAGCAGTTCTTC.

This rearrangement joins TRBV7-2 to TRBJ2-5, with D possibly matching TRBD2 (5 bases). With 4 bases removed from V and 3 bases from J, the gap between germline ends came to 15 bases. Per germline, CDR1 SGHTA and CDR2 FQGNSA. The CDR3 has 15 amino acids. DNA of the CDR3: TGTGCCAGCAGCTACCCAAAGGGAGTGGAAGAGACCCAGTACTTC. As protein: CASSYPKGVEETQYF.

The rearrangement uses TRBV6-5 and TRBJ2-3; 7 bases are a match to TRBD1. Germline V gives CDR1 MNHEY, CDR2 SVGAGI. The CDR3 has 16 residues. The V and J ends lost 0 bases and 3 bases, in that order; junction bases with no gene match: 6. CDR3 sequence reads: CASSYSQGVRTDTQYF. In nucleotides, the CDR3 is TGTGCCAGCAGTTACTCCCAGGGGGTAAGGACAGATACGCAGTATTTT.

The V gene is TRBV19, the J gene TRBJ2-3; the match to TRBD2 covers 12 bases. Germline CDR1 LNHDA, CDR2 SQIVND (reference sequence). The junction had 6 bases not matched to a gene; V was cut back by 5 bases and J by 6 bases. The CDR3 has 15 amino acids. The CDR3 sequence is CASSSPSGGADTQYF. CDR3 DNA: TGTGCCAGTAGTTCCCCTAGCGGGGGGGCTGATACGCAGTATTTT.

The V gene is TRBV9, the J gene TRBJ2-3; 14 nucleotides align to TRBD2. V dropped 2 bases and J dropped 5; count of bases not matched to a gene: 4. The CDR3 consists of 16 residues. Germline V gene data show CDR1 as SGDLS and CDR2 as YYNGEE. The DNA for the CDR3 is TGTGCCAGCAGCGTGACTAGCGGGGGGGCAGTAGATACGCAGTATTTT. Residues: CASSVTSGGAVDTQYF.

The rearrangement uses TRBV19 and TRBJ1-2; 9 bases agree with TRBD1. V shed 5 bases and J 6 bases; nucleotides not matched to a gene: 13. The CDR3 runs to 16 residues. CDR1 is LNHDA, CDR2 SQIVND, per germline (reference sequence). The DNA for the CDR3 is TGTGCCAGTAGTCCAGCCGGGACAGGGATTGTTGATGGCTACACCTTC. As protein: CASSPAGTGIVDGYTF.

The chain has TRBV27 and TRBJ2-6; TRBD2 aligns across 8 bases. The CDR3 covers 19 residues. Germline V gene sequence: CDR1 MNHEY, CDR2 SMNVEV (reference sequence). The V and J ends lost 0 bases and 0 bases, in that order; junction bases with no gene match: 7. CDR3 coding DNA: TGTGCCAGCAGTTTATCCCCCGGGGGGGGCCACTCTGGGGCCAACGTCCTGACTTTC. Translating it yields CASSLSPGGGHSGANVLTF.

This clone showed up just once. This sequence joins TRBV30 and TRBJ1-1, with a weak D call TRBD1 (5 bases). Germline loops: CDR1 GTSNPN, CDR2 SVGIG (reference sequence). There are 14 residues in the CDR3. V lost 0 bases to trimming and J lost 0 bases, with 8 bases between them. DNA of the CDR3: TGTGCCTGGAGTGTGGGGCACCTGAACACTGAAGCTTTCTTT. Translating gives CAWSVGHLNTEAFF. Full variable domain (rest looked up from reference TRBV30 and TRBJ1-1): SQTIHQWPATLVQPVGSPLSLECTVEGTSNPNLYWYRQAAGRGLQLLFYSVGIGQISSEVPQNLSASRPQDRQFILSSKKLLLSDSGFYLCAWSVGHLNTEAFFGQGTRLTVV.

CDR3 bases: TGCGCCAGCACCCGAACTACTGATTTCGCCGGGGAGCTGTTTTTT. The encoded protein is CASTRTTDFAGELFF. This sequence joins TRBV4-1 and TRBJ2-2; D remains unclear. Germline V gene lookup returns CDR1 MGHRA and CDR2 YSYEKL. Trimming cost V 7 bases and J 6 bases, with 18 bases left between them. CDR3 size: 15 residues.

The chain combines TRBV7-2 with TRBJ2-1; D gene uncertain. CDR3 length: 17 amino acids. Germline CDR1 SGHTA, CDR2 FQGNSA. Trimming shortened V by 5 bases and J by 4 bases, and 21 bases separated the two germline ends. The CDR3 nucleotides are TGTGCCAGCAGCACCCACGCGCAAGCGAGTTTATACAATGAGCAGTTCTTC. This sequence encodes CASSTHAQASLYNEQFF. Combining the CDR3 with reference TRBV7-2 and TRBJ2-1 gives the whole variable domain GAGVSQSPSNKVTEKGKDVELRCDPISGHTALYWYRQSLGQGLEFLIYFQGNSAPDKSGLPSDRFSAERTGGSVSTLTIQRTQQEDSAVYLCASSTHAQASLYNEQFFGPGTRLTVL.

The genes are TRBV30 and TRBJ1-6; possible D gene TRBD1, 6 bases. Trimming shortened V by 1 base and J by 7 bases, and 8 bases separated the two germline ends. This CDR3 region has 13 residues. Germline lookup yields CDR1 GTSNPN and CDR2 SVGIG (reference sequence). Written as DNA, the CDR3 is TGTGCCTGGAGTGCCAGGGGAAATTCACCCCTCCACTTT. Its protein is CAWSARGNSPLHF.

DNA of the CDR3: TGTGCCACTGCCATGGGAGGGTTCACTGAAGCTTTCTTT. Translation gives CATAMGGFTEAFF. The genes are TRBV19 and TRBJ1-1, with D hard to call. The CDR3 runs to 13 residues. Germline V gene sequence: CDR1 LNHDA, CDR2 SQIVND (reference sequence). V was shortened by 10 bases and J by 4 bases, with 16 bases between the two germline ends.

The chain uses TRBV4-3 and TRBJ2-6; tentative D call: TRBD2 (6 bases). The CDR3 consists of 18 residues. Trimming removed 1 base from V and 0 bases from J, with 13 bases in between. Germline values: CDR1 LGHNA, CDR2 YSLEER. For the CDR3, the DNA is TGCGCCAGCAGCCAAGCCACCGGGAGCAACTCTGGGGCCAACGTCCTGACTTTC. The encoded protein is CASSQATGSNSGANVLTF.

The genes are TRBV7-9 and TRBJ2-7; 7 bases agree with TRBD1. V was clipped by 2 bases and J by 4 bases; unmatched bases: 5. The CDR3 covers 14 residues. The germline gives CDR1 SEHNR, CDR2 FQNEAQ (reference sequence). In DNA form, the CDR3 reads TGTGCCAGCAGCTTATCCGGGACAGTATACGAGCAGTACTTC. This gives the protein CASSLSGTVYEQYF. Supplemented by reference TRBV7-9 and TRBJ2-7, the full variable domain reads DTGVSQNPRHKITKRGQNVTFRCDPISEHNRLYWYRQTLGQGPEFLTYFQNEAQLEKSRLLSDRFSAERPKGSFSTLEIQRTEQGDSAMYLCASSLSGTVYEQYFGPGTRLTVT.

The V gene is TRBV2, the J gene TRBJ2-3, with TRBD1 matching over 8 bases. J gave up 2 bases and V 6 bases, and 7 bases lay outside the gene matches. Per the germline V gene, CDR1 is SNHLY and CDR2 is FYNNEI. This CDR3 spans 15 amino acids. CDR3 in DNA: TGTGCCAGCAGCGCCAGGGACAGGTACACAGATACGCAGTATTTT. It is translated as CASSARDRYTDTQYF.

This chain uses TRBV19 with TRBJ2-1; TRBD2 matches 7 bases. With 5 bases clipped from V and 6 bases from J, the junction kept 13 bases outside the gene matches. This CDR3 region has 16 residues. The germline gives CDR1 LNHDA, CDR2 SQIVND (reference sequence). CDR3 DNA: TGTGCCAGTAGTCTCCCTGGAGCGGCTAGCGGCAATGAGCAGTTCTTC. Encoded protein: CASSLPGAASGNEQFF.

The chain couples TRBV6-4 to TRBJ2-3, with 9 positions matching TRBD2. The length of the CDR3 is 15 residues. Germline trimming cut 6 bases from V and 4 bases from J; bases unmatched to any gene: 8. The germline CDR1 and CDR2 sequences are MRHNA and SNTAGT. CDR3 protein: CASSPASGAADTQYF. The CDR3 DNA reads TGTGCCAGCAGCCCAGCTAGCGGGGCCGCAGATACGCAGTATTTT.

V usage is TRBV4-2 and J usage is TRBJ2-7; 8 nucleotides match TRBD2. Trimming at V came to 4 bases and at J to 0 bases, leaving 26 bases not matched to a gene. The length of the CDR3 is 22 residues. Germline V lookup: CDR1 LGHNA, CDR2 YNFKEQ. The CDR3 coding sequence is TGTGCCAGCAGCCCGGCGCCTCTTTTCGCGGGGGGCCCTCACCCCAACTCCTACGAGCAGTACTTC. It yields the protein CASSPAPLFAGGPHPNSYEQYF.

This chain connects TRBV5-6 to TRBJ2-2; possible D gene TRBD2, 6 bases. Trimming stripped 0 bases from V and 4 bases from J, with 13 bases between. Germline V gives CDR1 SGHDT, CDR2 YYEEEE. The length of the CDR3 is 16 residues. CDR3 residues: CASSLDGGPGTGELFF. The DNA for the CDR3 is TGTGCCAGCAGCTTGGATGGAGGGCCAGGCACCGGGGAGCTGTTTTTT.

This chain links TRBV6-5 with TRBJ1-2, with 7 bases that match TRBD1. Germline CDR1 and CDR2: MNHEY and SVGAGI. The CDR3 sequence is 13 residues long. The ends lost 4 bases at V and 4 bases at J; junction bases unmatched: 3. The CDR3 spells CASSSRDSYGYTF. Here the CDR3 DNA reads TGTGCCAGCAGTTCGAGGGACAGCTATGGCTACACCTTC.

This clone was recorded only once. The chain links TRBV7-2 to TRBJ2-7; 8 bases are a match to TRBD1. After removal of 1 base from V and 0 bases from J, the junction contained 5 bases not matched to a gene. The CDR3 totals 16 residues. Germline V gene lookup returns CDR1 SGHTA and CDR2 FQGNSA. The CDR3 coding sequence is TGTGCCAGCAGCTTAGTCAGGGGGCTCCGCTCCTACGAGCAGTACTTC. Protein: CASSLVRGLRSYEQYF.

The V and J genes are TRBV6-6 and TRBJ2-2; 9 positions agree with TRBD2. Germline V gene data show CDR1 as MNHNY and CDR2 as SVGAGI (reference sequence). Trimming cost V 2 bases and J 4 bases; bases outside gene matches: 2. The CDR3 runs 15 residues. The CDR3: CASSYLAGFTGELFF. CDR3 sequence (DNA): TGTGCCAGCAGTTACCTAGCGGGATTCACCGGGGAGCTGTTTTTT.

The chain has TRBV1 and TRBJ2-2; no check of the table's D call, TRBD2, against the DNA was made. TRBV1 is a pseudogene. CDR3 size: 15 residues. CDR3 bases: TGCACCAGCAGCCAAGAATGGGGGGATGCCGGGGAGCTGTTTTTT. It specifies CTSSQEWGDAGELFF.

This chain uses TRBV28 with TRBJ1-3; D is perhaps TRBD1 (5 bases). The CDR3 is made up of 14 amino acids. Trimming removed 2 bases at V and 7 bases at J, with 12 bases between. Germline assignment: CDR1 MDHEN and CDR2 SYDVKM. CDR3: CASSLDFSGNTIYF. Written as DNA, the CDR3 is TGTGCCAGCAGTTTAGATTTTTCAGGGAACACCATATATTTT.

J is TRBJ1-3 and V is TRBV21-1; the D call in the table, TRBD1, was not verified against the DNA. TRBV21-1 is an annotated pseudogene. The CDR3 runs 12 residues. The CDR3 loop is CASRGAGNTIYF. The CDR3 DNA reads TGTGCCAGCAGGGGGGCCGGAAACACCATATATTTT.

J is TRBJ2-3 and V is TRBV11-2, with D perhaps TRBD1 (6 bases). Trimming pared 5 bases from V and 3 bases from J, leaving 9 bases between. Germline V lookup: CDR1 SGHAT, CDR2 FQNNGV. The length of the CDR3 is 13 residues. The CDR3 sequence: CASSRTVTDTQYF. CDR3 in DNA: TGTGCCAGCAGCCGGACAGTTACAGATACGCAGTATTTT.

This chain joins TRBV5-1 and TRBJ1-4, with a possible D match to TRBD1 (6 bases). V lost 6 bases and J lost 4, with 13 bases in between. This CDR3 comprises 14 residues. Germline CDR1 and CDR2: SGHRS and YFSETQ. CDR3 nucleotide sequence: TGCGCCAGCACTCTTGGACAGCGTAATGAAAAACTGTTTTTT. Encoded protein: CASTLGQRNEKLFF.

This clone was seen once. J is TRBJ2-7 and V is TRBV6-9; D unclear. CDR1 and CDR2 (germline): MNHGY, SVAAGI. This CDR3 is built from 14 residues. With 11 bases removed from V and 1 base from J, the gap between germline ends came to 18 bases. CDR3 coding DNA: TGTGCCGTCCGGGTGAGCTCTTGGTCCTACGAGCAGTACTTC. Protein: CAVRVSSWSYEQYF.

The chain is built from TRBV6-5 and TRBJ2-3; 12 bases are shared with TRBD2. Germline values: CDR1 MNHEY, CDR2 SVGAGI. The CDR3 runs to 15 residues. V dropped 6 bases and J dropped 5; count of bases not matched to a gene: 6. This chain's CDR3 is CASSRLTSGRDTQYF. The CDR3 nucleotides are TGTGCCAGCAGCCGATTGACTAGCGGGAGAGATACGCAGTATTTT.

The rearrangement uses TRBV11-3 and TRBJ2-5; D perhaps matches TRBD2 (5 bases). Germline V lookup: CDR1 SGHNT, CDR2 YENEEA. The CDR3 is 13 amino acids. Trimming shortened V by 3 bases and J by 2 bases, and 7 bases separated the two germline ends. CDR3 amino acids: CASSLEEQETQYF. Here the CDR3 DNA reads TGTGCCAGCAGCTTGGAGGAGCAAGAGACCCAGTACTTC.